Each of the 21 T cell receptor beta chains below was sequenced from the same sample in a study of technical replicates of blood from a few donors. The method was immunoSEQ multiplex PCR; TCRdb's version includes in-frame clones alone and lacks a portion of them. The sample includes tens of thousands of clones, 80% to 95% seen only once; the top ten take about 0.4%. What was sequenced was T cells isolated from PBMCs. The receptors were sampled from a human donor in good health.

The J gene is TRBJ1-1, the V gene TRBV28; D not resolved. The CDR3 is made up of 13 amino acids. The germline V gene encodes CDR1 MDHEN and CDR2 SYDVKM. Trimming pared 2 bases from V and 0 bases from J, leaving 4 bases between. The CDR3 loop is CASSLQMNTEAFF. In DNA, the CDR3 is TGTGCCAGCAGTTTACAAATGAACACTGAAGCTTTCTTT.

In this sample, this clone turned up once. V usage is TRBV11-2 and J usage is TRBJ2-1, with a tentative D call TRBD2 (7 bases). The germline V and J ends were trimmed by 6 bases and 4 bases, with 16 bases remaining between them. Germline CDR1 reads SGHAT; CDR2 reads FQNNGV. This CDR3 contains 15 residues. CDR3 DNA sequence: TGTGCCAGCAGTTCCATTAGGGGGGGGTACAATGAGCAGTTCTTC. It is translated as CASSSIRGGYNEQFF.

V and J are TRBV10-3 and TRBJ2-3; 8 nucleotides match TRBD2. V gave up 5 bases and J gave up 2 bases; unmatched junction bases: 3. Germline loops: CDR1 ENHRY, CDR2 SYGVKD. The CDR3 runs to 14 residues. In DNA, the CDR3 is TGTGCCATCAGTTTAGCGGGATTCACAGATACGCAGTATTTT. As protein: CAISLAGFTDTQYF.

CDR3 in amino acids: CSVTQGNEKLFF. CDR3 in DNA: TGCAGCGTTACACAGGGTAATGAAAAACTGTTTTTT. The chain is built from TRBV29-1 and TRBJ1-4; D is possibly TRBD1 (6 bases). The germline V and J ends were trimmed by 5 bases and 4 bases, with 8 bases remaining between them. The V gene's germline CDR1 is SQVTM and CDR2 ANQGSEA. The CDR3 has 12 amino acids.

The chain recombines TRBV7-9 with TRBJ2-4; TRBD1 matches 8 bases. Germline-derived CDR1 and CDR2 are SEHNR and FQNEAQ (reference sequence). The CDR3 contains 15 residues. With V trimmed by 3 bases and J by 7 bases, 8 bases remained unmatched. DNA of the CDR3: TGTGCCAGCAGCTTTGGGGGACAGGTCCAGAACATTCAGTACTTC. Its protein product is CASSFGGQVQNIQYF.

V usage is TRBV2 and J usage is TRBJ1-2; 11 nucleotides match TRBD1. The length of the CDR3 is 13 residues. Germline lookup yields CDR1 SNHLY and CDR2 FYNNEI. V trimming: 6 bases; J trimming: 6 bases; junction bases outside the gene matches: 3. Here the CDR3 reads CASRGQGADGYTF. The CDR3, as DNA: TGTGCCAGCAGAGGACAGGGGGCCGATGGCTACACCTTC. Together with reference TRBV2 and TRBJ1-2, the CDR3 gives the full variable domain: EPEVTQTPSHQVTQMGQEVILRCVPISNHLYFYWYRQILGQKVEFLVSFYNNEISEKSEIFDDQFSVERPDGSNFTLKIRSTKLEDSAMYFCASRGQGADGYTFGSGTRLTVV.

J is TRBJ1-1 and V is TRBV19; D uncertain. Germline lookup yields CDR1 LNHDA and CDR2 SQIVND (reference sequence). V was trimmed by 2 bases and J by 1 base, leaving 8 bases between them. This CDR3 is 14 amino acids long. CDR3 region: CASSIRVQNTEAFF. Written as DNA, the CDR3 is TGTGCCAGTAGTATACGGGTCCAGAACACTGAAGCTTTCTTT. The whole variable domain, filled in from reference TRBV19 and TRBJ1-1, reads DGGITQSPKYLFRKEGQNVTLSCEQNLNHDAMYWYRQDPGQGLRLIYYSQIVNDFQKGDIAEGYSVSREKKESFPLTVTSAQKNPTAFYLCASSIRVQNTEAFFGQGTRLTVV.

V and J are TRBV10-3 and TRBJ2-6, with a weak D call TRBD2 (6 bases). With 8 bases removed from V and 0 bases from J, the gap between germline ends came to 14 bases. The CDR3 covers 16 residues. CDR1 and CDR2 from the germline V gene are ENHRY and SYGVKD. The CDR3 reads CAIPGLASSGANVLTF. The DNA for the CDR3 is TGTGCCATCCCGGGACTGGCTAGCTCTGGGGCCAACGTCCTGACTTTC.

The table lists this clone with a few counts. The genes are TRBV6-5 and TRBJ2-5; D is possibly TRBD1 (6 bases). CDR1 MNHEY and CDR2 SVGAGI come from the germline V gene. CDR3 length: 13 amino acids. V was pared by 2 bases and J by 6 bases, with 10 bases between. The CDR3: CASSYPQGKTQYF. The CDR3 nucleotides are TGTGCCAGCAGTTACCCACAGGGAAAGACCCAGTACTTC.

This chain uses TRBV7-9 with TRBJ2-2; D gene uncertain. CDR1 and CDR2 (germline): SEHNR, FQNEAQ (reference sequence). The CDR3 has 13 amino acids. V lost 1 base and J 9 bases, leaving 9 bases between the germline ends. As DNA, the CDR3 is TGTGCCAGCAGCTTAGTCGGTCCCAGGGAGCTGTTTTTT. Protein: CASSLVGPRELFF.

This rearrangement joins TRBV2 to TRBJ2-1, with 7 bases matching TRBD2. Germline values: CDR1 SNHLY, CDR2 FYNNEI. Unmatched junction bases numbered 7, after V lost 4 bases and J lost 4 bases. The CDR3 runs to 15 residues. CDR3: CASSVGGSQYNEQFF. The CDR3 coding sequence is TGTGCCAGCAGTGTTGGCGGGAGTCAGTACAATGAGCAGTTCTTC.

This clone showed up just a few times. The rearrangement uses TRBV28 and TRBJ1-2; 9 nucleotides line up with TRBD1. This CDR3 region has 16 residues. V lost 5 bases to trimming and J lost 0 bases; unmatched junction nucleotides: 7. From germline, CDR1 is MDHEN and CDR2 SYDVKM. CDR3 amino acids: CASSERTGAANYGYTF. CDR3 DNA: TGTGCCAGCAGTGAGCGGACAGGGGCAGCTAACTATGGCTACACCTTC.

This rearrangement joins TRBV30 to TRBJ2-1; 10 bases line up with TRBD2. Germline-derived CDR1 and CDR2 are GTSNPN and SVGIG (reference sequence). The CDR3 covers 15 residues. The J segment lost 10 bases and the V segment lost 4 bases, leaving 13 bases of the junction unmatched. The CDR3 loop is CAWTGSGRLSGEQFF. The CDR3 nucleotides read TGTGCCTGGACGGGTAGCGGGAGGTTATCAGGGGAGCAGTTCTTC. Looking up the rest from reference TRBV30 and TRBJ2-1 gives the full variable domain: SQTIHQWPATLVQPVGSPLSLECTVEGTSNPNLYWYRQAAGRGLQLLFYSVGIGQISSEVPQNLSASRPQDRQFILSSKKLLLSDSGFYLCAWTGSGRLSGEQFFGPGTRLTVL.

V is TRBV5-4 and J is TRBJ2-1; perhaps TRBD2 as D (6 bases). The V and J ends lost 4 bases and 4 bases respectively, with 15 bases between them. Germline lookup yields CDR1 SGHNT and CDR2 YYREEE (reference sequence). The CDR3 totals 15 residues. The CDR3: CASSPPPGDYNEQFF. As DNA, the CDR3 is TGTGCCAGCAGCCCTCCCCCGGGGGATTACAATGAGCAGTTCTTC.

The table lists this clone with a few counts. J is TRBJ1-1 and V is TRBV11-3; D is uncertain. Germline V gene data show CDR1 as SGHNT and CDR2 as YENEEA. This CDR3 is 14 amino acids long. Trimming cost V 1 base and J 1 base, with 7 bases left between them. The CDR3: CASSLGRGNTEAFF. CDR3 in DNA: TGTGCCAGCAGCTTAGGACGGGGGAACACTGAAGCTTTCTTT. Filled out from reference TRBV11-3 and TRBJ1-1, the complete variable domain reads EAGVVQSPRYKIIEKKQPVAFWCNPISGHNTLYWYLQNLGQGPELLIRYENEEAVDDSQLPKDRFSAERLKGVDSTLKIQPAELGDSAVYLCASSLGRGNTEAFFGQGTRLTVV.

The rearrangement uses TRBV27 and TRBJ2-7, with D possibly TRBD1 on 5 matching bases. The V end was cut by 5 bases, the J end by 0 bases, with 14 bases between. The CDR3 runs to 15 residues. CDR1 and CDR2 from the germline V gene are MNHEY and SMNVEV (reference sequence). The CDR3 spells CASSLTAFSSYEQYF. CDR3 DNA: TGTGCCAGCAGTCTGACAGCTTTTAGCTCCTACGAGCAGTACTTC.

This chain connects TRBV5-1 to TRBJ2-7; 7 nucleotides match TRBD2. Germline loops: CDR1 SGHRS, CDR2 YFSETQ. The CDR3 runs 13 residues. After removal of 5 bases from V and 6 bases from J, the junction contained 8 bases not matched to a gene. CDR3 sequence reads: CASSSQGLLEQYF. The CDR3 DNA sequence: TGCGCCAGCAGTTCCCAGGGACTACTCGAGCAGTACTTC.

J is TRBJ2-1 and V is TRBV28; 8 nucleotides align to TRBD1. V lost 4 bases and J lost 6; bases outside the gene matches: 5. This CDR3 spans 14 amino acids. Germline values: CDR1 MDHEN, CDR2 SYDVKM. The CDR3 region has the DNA TGTGCCAGCAGTTCGAGGACAGGGCTCAATGAGCAGTTCTTC. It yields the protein CASSSRTGLNEQFF.

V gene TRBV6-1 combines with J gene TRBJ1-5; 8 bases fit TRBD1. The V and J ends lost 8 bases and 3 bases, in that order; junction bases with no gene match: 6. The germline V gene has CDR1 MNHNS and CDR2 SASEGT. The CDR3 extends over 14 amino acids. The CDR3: CASSDRVYNQPQHF. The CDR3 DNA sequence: TGTGCCAGCTCGGACAGGGTCTACAATCAGCCCCAGCATTTT.

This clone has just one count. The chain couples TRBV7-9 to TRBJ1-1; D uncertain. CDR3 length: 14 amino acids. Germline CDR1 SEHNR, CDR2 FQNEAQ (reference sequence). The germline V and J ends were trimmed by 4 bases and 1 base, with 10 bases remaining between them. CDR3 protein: CASSSRSGNTEAFF. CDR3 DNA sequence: TGTGCCAGCAGCTCGCGTTCAGGGAACACTGAAGCTTTCTTT.

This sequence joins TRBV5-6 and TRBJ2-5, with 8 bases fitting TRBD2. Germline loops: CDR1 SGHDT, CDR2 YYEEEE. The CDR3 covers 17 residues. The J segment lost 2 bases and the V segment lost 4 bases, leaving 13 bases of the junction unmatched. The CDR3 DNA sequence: TGTGCCAGCAGCAATGAATGGGGACTAGTCGCACAAGAGACCCAGTACTTC. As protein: CASSNEWGLVAQETQYF.